This T cell receptor beta chain was identified in a study of T-cell memory formation after mild COVID-19. The ends were cut back, 3 bases at V and 2 bases at J, with 8 bases in the middle. The germline V gene has CDR1 MGHRA and CDR2 YSYEKL. CDR3 length: 14 residues. This clonotype came up many times. TCRdb itself ran the 5' RACE reads through MiXCR, one entry per CDR3 protein. The sample has about 610,000 distinct CDR3 sequences, 15% to 20% seen once. V is TRBV4-1 and J is TRBJ1-5; D unclear. The sequence derives from an adult woman who had mild COVID-19 (a few samples of this study predate the infection). Cell type and time point are not known. Sequenced sample: PBMCs or a T cell subset sorted from them (not recorded which). CDR3 in amino acids: CASSQGRGNQPQHF. The CDR3 DNA follows: TGCGCCAGCAGCCAGGGCCGGGGCAATCAGCCCCAGCATTTT.